Reported below is one T cell receptor beta chain. Its target is not known. This record belongs to a study of cytomegalovirus exposure and HLA in healthy donors. Study summary: In terms of ancestry, the Caucasian-associated cluster contained about 80% of the approximately 400 genotyped donors. Study conclusions and caveats: Several of the most significant clusters were apparently associated with common viral pathogens in a later analysis. Productive rates of about 87% or about 30% were seen for most TCR beta V segments in an earlier analysis. Most TCR sequences were rare, but some public TCRs occurred in many donors.

J was trimmed by 5 bases and V by 3 bases; bases with no gene match: 9. The CDR3 has 16 amino acids. Germline CDR1 is SGHTA and CDR2 is FQGNSA. PCR was performed using 60 Vbeta and 13 Jbeta primers. Assay used: immunoSEQ multiplex PCR; TCRdb lists only in-frame clones, some missing. The data hold 130,000 to 150,000 clones, with approximately 77% observed a single time. V usage is TRBV7-2 and J usage is TRBJ1-4, with 7 bases identical to TRBD1. The clonotype was recovered from a woman in her fifties or sixties in good health and CMV-seronegative. Sequenced sample: PBMCs. In DNA, the CDR3 is TGTGCCAGCAGCTTTACCCGGACAGGTCGAAATGAAAAACTGTTTTTT. Protein product: CASSFTRTGRNEKLFF. The entire variable domain, with the rest obtained from reference TRBV7-2 and TRBJ1-4, is as follows: GAGVSQSPSNKVTEKGKDVELRCDPISGHTALYWYRQSLGQGLEFLIYFQGNSAPDKSGLPSDRFSAERTGGSVSTLTIQRTQQEDSAVYLCASSFTRTGRNEKLFFGSGTQLSVL.